Sequencing of this T cell receptor (beta chain) was carried out in a study of post-analysis software for immune sequencing data (dated by TCRdb to 2014 to 2015). Broadly, across the study: Disease courses on record covered relapsing-remitting, secondary progressive and progressive-relapsing multiple sclerosis, though some patients had no subtype annotation. A subset of samples was prepared in parallel using single-end sample barcoding, then pooled and co-amplified after Illumina adapter ligation. The patient repertoires were set against around ten previously published healthy control repertoires from donors whose ages ranged from roughly 6 to 27 years. Points the paper makes about the study in general: Direct clustering with F measure revealed strong co-clustering of samples prepared in the same batch, which led to a batch-effect correction. The multiple sclerosis patient group was slightly younger than the control group. Compared with controls, multiple sclerosis patients had significantly lower normalized Chao1 diversity, a finding suggesting substantial peripheral T-cell clonal expansion. Significantly higher frequencies in patients than in controls were found for roughly 5 TRBV segments, including TRBV5-6, TRBV5-1 and TRBV20-1.

On this clonotype itself: Its antigen is not yet known. Base qualities are not at hand, and no much larger clone is one base apart.

From a lookup of the germline V gene, CDR1 and CDR2 are SGHRS and YFSETQ. The junction shows trimming of 4 bases on V and 4 bases on J, and the gene matches do not reach 9 bases of it. The CDR3 covers 15 residues, taking in both the cysteine and the phenylalanine. This entry keeps only the CDR3 DNA: 45 bases, framed from base 1. The library was generated by PCR. Instrument on record: Illumina HiSeq 2500. To reduce PCR and sequencing biases, unique molecular identifiers were incorporated into the TCR beta cDNA libraries. Some 500,000 cDNA molecules were obtained per 1 to 10 million input T cells, so each molecule approximated one T cell. The same protocol used for the earlier healthy control dataset was applied to prepare and sequence the patient libraries. Within a given batch, samples were prepared together, multiplexed and sequenced on the same HiSeq lane. The original pipeline was this. Raw barcoded reads were processed with MIGEC, discarding single-read molecular identifier groups before consensus assembly and CDR3 extraction. VDJtools was used for post-analysis of the clonotype tables, with diversity normalized by down-sampling every dataset to the smallest sample size. Repertoire overlap clustering matched CDR3 amino acid but not nucleotide sequences to correct batch-related cross-sample contamination. In TCRdb, the public reads were trimmed at Q25 with fastp and aligned with MiXCR, with productive beta chains retained. Rows with a matching CDR3 protein are joined into one entry that keeps the most common DNA and genes. TCRdb's processing, not the authors', yielded these V and J calls. This sample gives hundreds of thousands of distinct CDR3 sequences in total; 30% of them show up just once. The top ten clones comprise approximately 0.55% of the sample.

TCR beta repertoires were profiled from peripheral blood of 10 to 15 young patients with multiple sclerosis to demonstrate the VDJtools post-analysis software. The multiple sclerosis patients were children and adolescents ranging in age from roughly 6 to 16 years. The chain employs TRBV5-1 and TRBJ2-3, with 7 bases aligning to TRBD1. This receptor was obtained from a girl aged 5-17 years with multiple sclerosis. The sequenced sample was blood. This receptor has the CDR3 CASSKDREPPDTQYF. The DNA reads as follows: TGCGCCAGCAGCAAAGACAGGGAACCCCCAGATACGCAGTATTTT.